A single sample gave rise to the 9 T cell receptor beta chains below, sequenced in a study of identical twins listed by TCRdb under 2016. Library method: 5' RACE. This sample was sequenced with an Illumina HiSeq 2000. The public reads were quality trimmed at Q25 with fastp and then assembled into clones with MiXCR by TCRdb, keeping productive beta chains. Under each unique CDR3 protein, matching rows form one entry showing the most common genes and DNA. Present in this sample are around 490,000 distinct CDR3 sequences, over 11% of which were seen just once. Clones ranked in the top ten supply approximately 0.98% of the sample. This sample was shared with a second study, whose subject was yellow fever vaccine responses in identical twins.

The specimen was CD4+ T cells sorted from blood. Every receptor here comes from a woman aged 18 to 35 in good health.

This chain joins TRBV10-3 and TRBJ2-1; 9 bases fit TRBD2. The CDR3 runs to 13 residues. Germline lookup yields CDR1 ENHRY and CDR2 SYGVKD. V shed 10 bases, J shed 8 bases, and the junction held 9 bases outside the gene matches. The CDR3 sequence is CATAGREGYEQFF. DNA for the CDR3: TGTGCCACCGCTGGGCGGGAGGGGTATGAGCAGTTCTTC.

This clonotype was seen only a few times. As DNA, the CDR3 is TGTGCCAGCAGTCCGAAGGGGGGCAGTTTTCTCTCCTACGAGCAGTACTTC. It specifies CASSPKGGSFLSYEQYF. The chain recombines TRBV6-1 with TRBJ2-7, with D perhaps matching TRBD1 or TRBD2 (6 bases each). The V gene's germline CDR1 is MNHNS and CDR2 SASEGT. Trimming cost V 5 bases and J 0 bases, with 20 bases left between them. CDR3 size: 17 residues.

The chain couples TRBV3-1 to TRBJ2-2; D gene ambiguous. This CDR3 comprises 16 residues. In germline, CDR1 is LGHDT, CDR2 YNNKEL (reference sequence). V dropped 2 bases and J dropped 2 bases, with 12 bases sitting between them. CDR3 residues: CASSQFVGFNTGELFF. CDR3 nucleotides: TGTGCCAGCAGCCAATTTGTGGGATTTAACACCGGGGAGCTGTTTTTT.

This clonotype was observed a few times. The chain couples TRBV7-9 to TRBJ2-5, with 8 positions matching TRBD1. The V gene's germline CDR1 is SEHNR and CDR2 FQNEAQ (reference sequence). The CDR3 extends over 16 amino acids. J lost 4 bases, V lost 0 bases, and 7 bases had no gene match. CDR3 DNA: TGTGCCAGCAGCTTAGCCCTGGACAGGGAGAGAGAGACCCAGTACTTC. This codes for CASSLALDRERETQYF.

This clonotype was observed a few times. The V gene is TRBV20-1, the J gene TRBJ2-5, with 9 bases lining up with TRBD2. The CDR3 sequence is 14 residues long. Trimming removed 3 bases from V and 5 bases from J; junction bases left unmatched: 7. The germline V gene encodes CDR1 DFQATT and CDR2 SNEGSKA (reference sequence). The CDR3 bases are TGCAGTGCTAGTCGCGGGAGGGTAGGCGAGACCCAGTACTTC. This sequence encodes CSASRGRVGETQYF.

This clonotype was found a few times. The chain is built from TRBV19 and TRBJ2-3; the D is unclear. V was cut by 3 bases and J by 4 bases, with 8 bases left in between. Germline V gene lookup returns CDR1 LNHDA and CDR2 SQIVND (reference sequence). This CDR3 has 13 amino acids. CDR3 nucleotide sequence: TGTGCCAGTAGTATTAGCTCCGCAGATACGCAGTATTTT. Amino acids: CASSISSADTQYF.

This clonotype was recorded a few times. The V and J genes are TRBV11-1 and TRBJ2-3, with 7 bases aligning to TRBD2. The CDR3 is 20 amino acids. Germline V CDR1 and CDR2: SGHAT, FQDESV (reference sequence). V lost 5 bases and J lost 0; bases outside the gene matches: 20. CDR3 residues: CASSVGRRSSGVGSTDTQYF. For the CDR3, the DNA is TGTGCCAGCAGCGTCGGACGGAGGTCTAGCGGTGTAGGGAGCACAGATACGCAGTATTTT. Full variable domain (missing parts from reference TRBV11-1 and TRBJ2-3): EAEVAQSPRYKITEKSQAVAFWCDPISGHATLYWYRQILGQGPELLVQFQDESVVDDSQLPKDRFSAERLKGVDSTLKIQPAELGDSAMYLCASSVGRRSSGVGSTDTQYFGPGTRLTVL.

V gene TRBV2 combines with J gene TRBJ2-1, with 11 positions matching TRBD2. The germline V gene has CDR1 SNHLY and CDR2 FYNNEI. The junction had 15 bases not matched to a gene; V was cut back by 8 bases and J by 3 bases. The CDR3 has 18 residues. CDR3 amino acids: CASCLLAGGQPLYNEQFF. Written as DNA, the CDR3 is TGTGCCAGCTGTTTGCTAGCGGGGGGCCAACCCCTCTACAATGAGCAGTTCTTC.

This chain links TRBV5-1 with TRBJ2-5; TRBD1 matches at 9 bases. This CDR3 is 16 amino acids long. Trimming removed 4 bases from V and 0 bases from J; junction bases left unmatched: 7. Germline V gene lookup returns CDR1 SGHRS and CDR2 YFSETQ. Written as DNA, the CDR3 is TGCGCCAGCAGCAAGGGACAGGGAGAGTACCAAGAGACCCAGTACTTC. Encoded protein: CASSKGQGEYQETQYF.